Listed here is a single T cell receptor beta chain. Its antigen remains unidentified. Germline CDR1 SNHLY, CDR2 FYNNEI. V was pared by 4 bases and J by 5 bases, with 11 bases between. The CDR3 covers 13 residues. The data derive from a study of cytomegalovirus exposure and HLA in healthy donors. Study outcomes and limitations: Beyond CMV serostatus, there was no information to go on about immune exposure. An observed cluster of highly shared sequence variants was recorded as a likely sequencing artifact. At a 0.05 false discovery rate, a later analysis found approximately 15,000 TCR beta sequences to be associated with HLA alleles.

The study ran its PCR with 60 Vbeta and 13 Jbeta primers. Authors' analysis steps: Among the unique TCR beta chains that a later analysis counted, around 72 million in all, 9.5 million to 11 million were shared. Produced via immunoSEQ multiplex PCR; TCRdb's table is partial and in-frame only. That table supplies the V and J calls and clone size; D and trimming were determined from the DNA. The sample shows roughly 100,000 clones, 60% to 85% of them seen only once. The sequencing input was PBMCs. The rearrangement uses TRBV2 and TRBJ1-2; the D is unclear. The receptor was isolated from a man in his forties or fifties in good health and CMV-seronegative. CDR3 DNA sequence: TGTGCCAGCAGTGTGATAGACAATTATGGCTACACCTTC. Translating gives CASSVIDNYGYTF.